This T cell receptor (beta chain) was profiled in a study of T cell repertoires in cytomegalovirus infection. About the research overall: The public TCR beta signatures pointed to both CMV infection and matching HLA type. Overall study results and limits: Identification of carriers of CMV plus the relevant HLA was performed using cumulative public TCR beta family frequency. Clonotypes of TCR beta that were HLA-C-restricted and CMV-specific dominated the ex vivo response.

This clonotype was counted ten times or more. Its antigen remains unidentified. CDR1 and CDR2 (germline): SSHAT, FNYEAQ (reference sequence). V gave up 6 bases and J gave up 4 bases; unmatched junction bases: 8. This CDR3 has 14 amino acids. From the reads, TCRdb called clonotypes with MiXCR, one entry per CDR3 protein. Among approximately 150,000 distinct CDR3 sequences listed, about 6.1% were seen once. Specimen: PBMCs. V gene TRBV7-7 combines with J gene TRBJ2-7, with 8 nucleotides matching TRBD1. The receptor comes from a human donor in good health (CMV status not recorded). Some clones in this sample may be carry-over from other donors' samples. The chain's CDR3 is CASSRGDRGYEQYF. The CDR3 DNA is TGTGCCAGCAGTCGGGGAGACAGGGGATACGAGCAGTACTTC.